This T cell receptor (beta chain) stems from a study of cytomegalovirus exposure and HLA in healthy donors (dated 2017 in TCRdb). Background on the whole study: In an earlier analysis of under 750 of the donors, 250 to 350 Gb of sequence data and approximately 120 million unique TCR beta sequences from roughly 200 million T cells were reported. An early release that covered about 600 HLA-typed donors contained around 300 gigabases of sequencing data and tens of millions of unique TCR sequences. The genetic ancestry cluster associated with self-reported Caucasian donors included over 80% of the roughly 390 genotyped donors. The study aimed to test whether cataloging public T cell receptors could reveal signatures of past pathogen exposure. The study used immunosequencing to profile the T cell repertoires of several hundred subjects and linked those repertoires to cytomegalovirus serostatus. A separate validation cohort of approximately 120 different subjects was used in addition to the 666-subject first cohort. The study combined high-throughput TCR immunosequencing, statistical association of individual TCRs with disease status, and machine learning to predict cytomegalovirus infection status. A later analysis re-examined previously published TCR beta repertoires from just over 650 donors and added high-resolution HLA genotyping to investigate patterns of TCR occurrence. The later analysis used no new phenotypic data to find candidate immune exposures, relying instead on TCR beta sequences and their occurrence across donors. In an earlier analysis of roughly 600 of the donors, high-throughput TCR beta sequencing was used to judge whether each TCR beta V gene segment behaved as functional or pseudogenic. Donor age, sex, ethnicity and CMV serostatus were collected together with the repertoire data. A later genetic analysis took genome-wide SNP genotypes for 398 of the 666 donors and used that subset as a discovery cohort. Every discovery cohort repertoire had been produced on one sequencing platform. HLA typing covered class I and class II loci at four-digit resolution. Typing coverage varied by locus: about 629-640 donors for A, B, C, DRB1 and DQB1; approximately 520 for DQA1; about 570 for DPA1; roughly 450 for DPB1. Roughly five DR-DQ haplotypes were handled as single units for association and clustering because linkage in the cohort was strong. Among almost 400 genotyped donors of the cohort, an average of about 240,000 unique TCR beta nucleotide sequences were sequenced per donor, around 20% of them non-productive. What the work shows at the level of the full study, not this receptor alone: The authors suggested that the approach could potentially be extended to other disease states and immunological phenotypes. Only TCR beta chains were sequenced in this cohort, and the absence of alpha or paired-chain data limited detectable features. Some IMGT-functional V segments, including TRBV6-2 and TRBV6-3, could not be distinguished by the 87-base-pair reads and were therefore excluded. A later analysis found that HLA-associated TCR beta chains were more clonally expanded and had lower generation probabilities than equally common non-associated chains. In the study, 164 TCR beta chains were listed as associated with cytomegalovirus. Assigning TCR associations to individual alleles was difficult when HLA alleles, especially DR and DQ, strongly co-occurred. Several of the top co-occurrence clusters appeared to be linked to parvovirus B19, influenza, CMV and Epstein-Barr virus, according to a later analysis. An earlier analysis of around 600 of the donors showed that most TCR beta V segments appeared in productive rearrangements either about 87% or about 30% of the time, which broadly matched IMGT annotations. For the cohort, immune exposure information was limited to CMV serostatus. Because HLA typing was missing for some donors at each locus, association tests included only the typed subset. A group of highly shared sequence variants was considered likely to be a technical artifact of the sequencing pipeline. The earlier analysis of approximately 560 of the donors excluded around 17 rarely observed V segments, including chromosome 9 orphons, because counts were too low. In a later analysis, most CMV-associated TCR beta chains were found to appear HLA-restricted, with HLA associations seemingly driven largely by CMV exposure. A later genetic analysis associated a missense DCLRE1C variant with V-gene and J-gene trimming of TCR beta chains, and an independent cohort replicated the association. A later genetic analysis reported fewer N-insertions in productive TCRs among donors in an Asian-associated ancestry cluster than the roughly 700-donor mean. Linkage disequilibrium might explain the correlated functional status among segregating V segments, but an unknown experimental factor could not be excluded. In a later analysis, the rate of TCR association differed among HLA loci, with DRB1 alleles having the most associated TCRs and HLA-C alleles having the fewest. A further reported finding was that TCR beta sequences accurately predicted the HLA-A and HLA-B alleles for most subjects in the first cohort. Roughly uniform sequencing depth across donors was assumed in presence/absence analyses, although this assumption may not hold. In vitro tests confirmed that three of the cytomegalovirus-associated TCR beta chains recognize cytomegalovirus antigens. Specific HLA alleles were associated with about 17,000 TCR beta sequences at a false discovery rate of 0.05 in a later analysis. Across donors, most TCR sequences were observed very rarely, whereas some public TCRs were present in many individuals. Cytomegalovirus status was reported to be diagnosed by the classifier with high specificity and sensitivity in both the original and validation cohorts.

The germline ends are 9 bases apart after V is trimmed by 3 bases and J by 1 base. Via the germline V gene, CDR1 is SGHNT and CDR2 YENEEA. Reading from cysteine to phenylalanine, the CDR3 counts 14 amino acids. The CDR3 DNA has 42 bases and is translated from base 1. The cohort was made up of about 670 healthy bone marrow donors. At the time of sampling, every cohort member was nominally healthy, though immune exposures that went unrecorded were likely present. The donor tested CMV seropositive, placing the donor among the roughly 300 seropositive members of the cohort. A peripheral blood sample was collected from each donor, and TCR beta sequencing was performed on peripheral blood mononuclear cells. Genomic DNA was extracted from the blood cell samples with the Qiagen DNeasy Blood Extraction Kit. Note on this clone: No cognate antigen has been identified for it. Per-nucleotide qualities are absent, and no much larger clonotype sits a single base away.

Receptors were amplified or captured by the immunoSEQ multiplex PCR assay. The multiplex PCR relied on a mix of 60 forward primers for TCR Vbeta segments and 13 reverse primers for TCR Jbeta segments. The CDR3 region of rearranged TCR beta genes was amplified from genomic DNA by a multiplex PCR assay. On the Illumina HiSeq System, the amplified TCR beta libraries were sequenced as 87-base-pair reads. Per the authors' processing: In a later analysis, some 80 million unique TCR beta chains were counted across the approximately 620 repertoires, and roughly 11 million of these chains were shared by at least two donors. A nearest-neighbor algorithm error-corrected the raw reads and collapsed the reads into unique sequences, merging closely related sequences to remove PCR and sequencing errors. V, D and J gene segments were assigned by aligning CDR3 sequences to IMGT reference sequences. Each retained sequence needed at least a six-nucleotide match to both a V gene segment and a J gene segment. A rearrangement was called productive if the CDR3 had no stop codons and remained in frame with V and J, and every other rearrangement was called non-productive. CDR3 was defined by IMGT convention, running from the second conserved V-encoded cysteine to the conserved J-encoded phenylalanine. The earlier analysis of about 560 of the donors excluded any sequence lacking an unambiguous match to a single V gene segment. In an earlier analysis of approximately 500 of the donors, a V segment was called functional when productive rearrangements were above 56.7%, and segregating when the standard deviation between donors exceeded 5%. To diagnose cytomegalovirus status from the catalog of TCR beta chain sequences, a statistical classification framework was built. A later analysis assigned V and J genes by comparing TCR nucleotide sequences with IMGT/GENE-DB human TR gene sequences. In a later analysis, CDR3 sequences and most-parsimonious VDJ recombination scenarios were assigned using the TCRdist pipeline. A later analysis defined each TCR beta chain by its CDR3 amino acid sequence plus V-gene family, and excluded reads lacking a unique V-gene family. In a later analysis, 500 to 650 highly shared, low-generation-probability nucleotide sequences were removed to address suspected cross-contamination and a sequencing artifact. For each public chain, a later analysis derived a clonal expansion index from normalized ranks of inferred template counts within each repertoire. In a later analysis, generation probabilities were computed with a VDJ recombination model fitted to out-of-frame rearrangements, and the resulting probabilities were checked against IGoR. In a later analysis, hypergeometric tests were used to score TCR-TCR, TCR-HLA and TCR-CMV co-occurrence, with a repertoire-size bias correction applied to TCR pairs. In a later analysis, false discovery rates were estimated by permuting HLA or CMV assignments 20 times. In a later analysis, co-occurring TCRs were grouped using DBSCAN, with TCRdist sequence similarity added in when clustering inside HLA-allele-positive subsets. Repertoires with fewer than 30,000 or more than 120,000 public chains, plus five repertoires with anomalous nucleotide sharing, were excluded from co-occurrence clustering. This is the immuneACCESS table as TCRdb keeps it, with only in-frame sequences that have V and J called. A part of the clones is gone; compared with another copy, unresolved V genes explain less than half, and the rest is unexplained. The V and J calls and the clone size are those of that table, but D and trimming were determined from the DNA. Recorded for this sample are 100,000 to 150,000 clones; 78% of them occurred a single time. The ten biggest clones cover under 13% of the sample.

The specimen sequenced was PBMCs. This receptor chain uses TRBV11-3 and TRBJ1-1, with no confidently assigned D gene. This sequence originates from a man aged 30 to 39 in good health and CMV-seropositive. The nucleotides read TGTGCCAGCAGCTTTTCGGGAGAGAACACTGAAGCTTTCTTT. Translated, it gives CASSFSGENTEAFF.